A selection of T cell receptor beta chains follows, all from one sample in a study of T cell repertoires in cytomegalovirus infection. One entry per CDR3 protein, called by TCRdb with MiXCR from the reads. The sample consists of about 190,000 distinct CDR3 sequences, 8% to 10% of them appearing once. The sequencing sample was made of PBMCs. The receptors derive from a human donor in good health (CMV status not recorded). Some clones in this sample may be carry-over from other donors' samples. Each CDR3 is given with its conserved first and last residue. The D gene is left open where the match is weak.

V	J	D	CDR3
TRBV20-1	TRBJ2-1	.	CSAKGLERSNEQFF
TRBV14	TRBJ2-2	TRBD1	CASSQGTGANTGELFF
TRBV7-2	TRBJ1-2	TRBD1	CASRGTVQNEGYTF
TRBV9	TRBJ2-2	.	CASRGTANTGELFF
TRBV27	TRBJ2-3	TRBD2	CASRRLAGGSDTQYF
TRBV20-1	TRBJ2-3	TRBD2	CSAISTSGSTDTQYF
TRBV7-2	TRBJ1-3	TRBD1	CASSLTLDRVSGNTIYF
TRBV18	TRBJ2-6	.	CASSPGDASSGANVLTF
TRBV12-3/TRBV12-4	TRBJ1-5	TRBD1	CASRETGGNQPQHF
TRBV7-9	TRBJ2-1	.	CASSLALGNNEQFF
TRBV10-2	TRBJ2-2	TRBD2	CAGRAGGADTGELFF
TRBV19	TRBJ1-1	TRBD1	CATRQGVVTEAFF
TRBV20-1	TRBJ2-4	.	CSARGQGKNIQYF
TRBV20-1	TRBJ1-6	.	CSARPGRENSPLHF
TRBV7-8	TRBJ2-7	.	CASSVERGGYEQYF
TRBV7-2	TRBJ1-1	.	CASSLVTGANEAFF
TRBV19	TRBJ1-2	.	CASHGLSGYGYTF
TRBV5-1	TRBJ1-2	TRBD1	CASSDGTGGSNGYTF
TRBV7-6	TRBJ1-1	TRBD1	CASSLVPGSGQGAVNTEAFF
TRBV23-1	TRBJ2-7	TRBD1	CASSQARDREPF
TRBV6-2/TRBV6-3	TRBJ2-2	.	CASSYEGSPIPGELFF
TRBV7-2	TRBJ1-1	.	CASSHDGGVEAFF
TRBV29-1	TRBJ2-7	TRBD1	CSVGTGGSSYEQYF
TRBV14	TRBJ1-6	TRBD1	CASSLDRQGSTRSPLHF
TRBV7-9	TRBJ2-7	TRBD2	CASSSGTTNAFEQYF
TRBV12-3/TRBV12-4	TRBJ2-3	.	CASSHPLGGTDTQYF
TRBV4-3	TRBJ2-7	TRBD2	CASSQALILAGHNSYEQYF
TRBV28	TRBJ2-1	TRBD2	CASSSYAGTSGKSSYNEQFF